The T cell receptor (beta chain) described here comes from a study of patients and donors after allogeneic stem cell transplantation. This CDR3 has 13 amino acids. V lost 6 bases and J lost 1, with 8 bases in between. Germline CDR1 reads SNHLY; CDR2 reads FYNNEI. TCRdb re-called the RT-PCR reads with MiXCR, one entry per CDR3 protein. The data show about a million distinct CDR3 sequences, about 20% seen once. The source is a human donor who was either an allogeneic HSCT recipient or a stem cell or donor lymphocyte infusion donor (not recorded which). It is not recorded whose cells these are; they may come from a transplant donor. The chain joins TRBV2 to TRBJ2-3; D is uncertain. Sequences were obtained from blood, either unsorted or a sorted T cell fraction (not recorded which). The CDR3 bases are TGTGCCAGCAGGGAGAGTGGCACAGATACGCAGTATTTT. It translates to CASRESGTDTQYF.